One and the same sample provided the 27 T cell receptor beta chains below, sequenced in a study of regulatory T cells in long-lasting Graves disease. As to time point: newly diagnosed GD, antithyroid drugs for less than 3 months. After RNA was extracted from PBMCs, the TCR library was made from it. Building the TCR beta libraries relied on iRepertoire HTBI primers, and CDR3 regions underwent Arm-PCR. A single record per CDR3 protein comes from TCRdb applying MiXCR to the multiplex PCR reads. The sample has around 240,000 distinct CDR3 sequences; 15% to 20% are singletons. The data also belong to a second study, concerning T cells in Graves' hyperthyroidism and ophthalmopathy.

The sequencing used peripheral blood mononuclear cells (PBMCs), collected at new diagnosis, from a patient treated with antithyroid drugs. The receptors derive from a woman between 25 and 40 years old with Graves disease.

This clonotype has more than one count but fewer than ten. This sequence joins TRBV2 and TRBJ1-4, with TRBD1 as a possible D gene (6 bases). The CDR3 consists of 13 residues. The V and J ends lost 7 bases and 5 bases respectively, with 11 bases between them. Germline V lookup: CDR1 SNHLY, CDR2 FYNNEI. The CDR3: CASNGQRNEKLFF. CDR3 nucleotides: TGTGCCAGCAATGGACAGCGGAATGAAAAACTGTTTTTT.

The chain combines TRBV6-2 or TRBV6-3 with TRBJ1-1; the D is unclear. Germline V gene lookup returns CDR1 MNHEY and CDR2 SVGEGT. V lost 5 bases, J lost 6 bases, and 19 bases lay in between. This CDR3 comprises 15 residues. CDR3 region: CASSPAAPHRPEAFF. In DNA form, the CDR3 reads TGTGCCAGCAGTCCCGCCGCGCCCCATAGGCCTGAAGCTTTCTTT.

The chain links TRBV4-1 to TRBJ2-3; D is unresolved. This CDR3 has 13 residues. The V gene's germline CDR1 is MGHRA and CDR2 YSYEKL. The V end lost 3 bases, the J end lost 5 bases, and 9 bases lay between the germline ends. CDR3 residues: CASSHPPGDTQYF. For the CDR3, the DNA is TGCGCCAGCAGCCACCCCCCGGGAGATACGCAGTATTTT.

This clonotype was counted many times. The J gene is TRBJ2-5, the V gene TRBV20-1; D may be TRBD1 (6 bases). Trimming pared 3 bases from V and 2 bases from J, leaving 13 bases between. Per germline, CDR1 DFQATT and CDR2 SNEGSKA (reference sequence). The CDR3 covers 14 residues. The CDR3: CSARRGTQQETQYF. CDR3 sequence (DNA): TGCAGTGCTAGGAGGGGGACCCAGCAAGAGACCCAGTACTTC.

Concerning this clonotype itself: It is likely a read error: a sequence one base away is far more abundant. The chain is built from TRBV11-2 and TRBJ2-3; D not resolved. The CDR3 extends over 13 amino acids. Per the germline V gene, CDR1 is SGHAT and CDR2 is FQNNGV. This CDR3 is CAGSLLSDDTQYF. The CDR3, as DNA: TGTGCCGGCAGCTTGCTTTCAGACGATACGCAGTATTTT.

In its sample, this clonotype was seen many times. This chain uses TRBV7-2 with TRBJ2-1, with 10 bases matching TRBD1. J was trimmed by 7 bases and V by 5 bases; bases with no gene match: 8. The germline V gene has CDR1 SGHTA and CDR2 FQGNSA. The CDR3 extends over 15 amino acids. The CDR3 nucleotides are TGTGCCAGCAGCCCCGGGACAGGGGTGGAAAATGAGCAGTTCTTC. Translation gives CASSPGTGVENEQFF.

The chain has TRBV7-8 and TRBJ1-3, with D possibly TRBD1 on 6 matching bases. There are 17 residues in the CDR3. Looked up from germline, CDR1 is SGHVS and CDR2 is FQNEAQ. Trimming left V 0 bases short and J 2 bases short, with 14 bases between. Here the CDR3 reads CASSLAEIRGTGNTIYF. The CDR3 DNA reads TGTGCCAGCAGCTTAGCGGAGATCAGGGGCACTGGAAACACCATATATTTT.

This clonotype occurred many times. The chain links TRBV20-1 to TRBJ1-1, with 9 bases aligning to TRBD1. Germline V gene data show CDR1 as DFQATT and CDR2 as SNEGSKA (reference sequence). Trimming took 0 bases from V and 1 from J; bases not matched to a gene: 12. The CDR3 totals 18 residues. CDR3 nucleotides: TGCAGTGCTAGAGATTTTTGGTACGAGACAGGGGGGAACACTGAAGCTTTCTTT. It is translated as CSARDFWYETGGNTEAFF.

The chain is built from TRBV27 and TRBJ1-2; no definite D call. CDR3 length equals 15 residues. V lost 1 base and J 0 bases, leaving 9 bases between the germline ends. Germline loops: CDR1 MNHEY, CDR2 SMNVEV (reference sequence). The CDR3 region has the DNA TGTGCCAGCAGTTTATTTCCCAAAGCTAACTATGGCTACACCTTC. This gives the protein CASSLFPKANYGYTF.

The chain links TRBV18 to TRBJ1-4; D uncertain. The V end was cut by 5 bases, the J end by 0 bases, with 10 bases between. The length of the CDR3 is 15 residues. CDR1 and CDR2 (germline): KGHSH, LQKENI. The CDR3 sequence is CASSTSRTTNEKLFF. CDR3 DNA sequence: TGTGCCAGCTCAACCTCGAGAACAACTAATGAAAAACTGTTTTTT.

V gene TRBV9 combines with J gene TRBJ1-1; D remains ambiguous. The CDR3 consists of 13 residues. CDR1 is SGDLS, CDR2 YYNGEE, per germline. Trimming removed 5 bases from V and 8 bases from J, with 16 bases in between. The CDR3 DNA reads TGTGCCAGCAGACCCCCGGCAGGATCCGAAGCTTTCTTT. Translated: CASRPPAGSEAFF. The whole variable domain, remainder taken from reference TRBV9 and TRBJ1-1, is DSGVTQTPKHLITATGQRVTLRCSPRSGDLSVYWYQQSLDQGLQFLIQYYNGEERAKGNILERFSAQQFPDLHSELNLSSLELGDSALYFCASRPPAGSEAFFGQGTRLTVV.

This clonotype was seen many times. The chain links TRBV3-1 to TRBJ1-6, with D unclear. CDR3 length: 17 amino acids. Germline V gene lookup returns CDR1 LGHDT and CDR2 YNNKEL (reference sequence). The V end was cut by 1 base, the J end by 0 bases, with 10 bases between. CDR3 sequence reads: CASSQVLLSSYNSPLHF. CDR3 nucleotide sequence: TGTGCCAGCAGCCAAGTTTTGTTAAGCTCCTATAATTCACCCCTCCACTTT.

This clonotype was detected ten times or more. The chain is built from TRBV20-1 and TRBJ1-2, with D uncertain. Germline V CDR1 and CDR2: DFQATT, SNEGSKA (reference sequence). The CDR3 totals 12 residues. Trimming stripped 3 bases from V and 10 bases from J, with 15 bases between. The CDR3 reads CSASVGRRDYTF. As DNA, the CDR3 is TGCAGTGCTAGTGTCGGACGGCGGGACTACACCTTC.

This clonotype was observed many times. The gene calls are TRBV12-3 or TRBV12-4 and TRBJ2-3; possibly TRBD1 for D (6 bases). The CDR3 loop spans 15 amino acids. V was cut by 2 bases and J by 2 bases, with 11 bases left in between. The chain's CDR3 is CASSLRGRATDTQYF. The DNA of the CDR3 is TGTGCCAGCAGTTTAAGGGGGAGAGCCACAGATACGCAGTATTTT.

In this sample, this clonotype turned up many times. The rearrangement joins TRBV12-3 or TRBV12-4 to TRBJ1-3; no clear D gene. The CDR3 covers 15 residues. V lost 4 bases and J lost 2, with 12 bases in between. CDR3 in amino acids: CASSYSRVTGNTIYF. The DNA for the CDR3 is TGTGCCAGCAGTTATAGTAGGGTAACTGGAAACACCATATATTTT.

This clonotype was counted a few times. This chain's CDR3 is CASRPITGTSGGMSSYNEQFF. The CDR3 bases are TGTGCCAGCAGGCCAATTACCGGGACTAGCGGGGGCATGAGCTCCTACAATGAGCAGTTCTTC. The chain links TRBV28 to TRBJ2-1; 14 positions agree with TRBD2. Germline trimming cut 6 bases from V and 0 bases from J; bases unmatched to any gene: 16. The germline gives CDR1 MDHEN, CDR2 SYDVKM. CDR3 length: 21 amino acids.

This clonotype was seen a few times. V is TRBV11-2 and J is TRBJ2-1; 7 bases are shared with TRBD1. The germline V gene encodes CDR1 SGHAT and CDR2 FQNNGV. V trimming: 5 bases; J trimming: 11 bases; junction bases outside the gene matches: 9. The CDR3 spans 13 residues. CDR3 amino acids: CASSTGQPAQQFF. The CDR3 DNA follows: TGTGCCAGCAGCACGGGACAGCCGGCCCAGCAGTTCTTC.

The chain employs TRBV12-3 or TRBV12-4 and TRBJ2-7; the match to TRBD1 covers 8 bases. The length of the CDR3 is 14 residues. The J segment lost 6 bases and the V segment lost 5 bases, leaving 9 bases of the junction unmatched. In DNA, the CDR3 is TGTGCCAGCAGTCCCGGACAGGGCCCCGGCGAGCAGTACTTC. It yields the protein CASSPGQGPGEQYF.

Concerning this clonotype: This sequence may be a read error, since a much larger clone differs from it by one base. The CDR3 region is CASSEGSLLRTEAFF. Here the CDR3 DNA reads TGTGCCAGCAGTGAAGGCAGCCTACTGAGAACTGAAGCTTTCTTT. The chain is built from TRBV6-1 and TRBJ1-1; D is unresolved. The germline V gene encodes CDR1 MNHNS and CDR2 SASEGT. The ends were cut back, 1 base at V and 5 bases at J, with 14 bases in the middle. The CDR3 loop spans 15 amino acids.

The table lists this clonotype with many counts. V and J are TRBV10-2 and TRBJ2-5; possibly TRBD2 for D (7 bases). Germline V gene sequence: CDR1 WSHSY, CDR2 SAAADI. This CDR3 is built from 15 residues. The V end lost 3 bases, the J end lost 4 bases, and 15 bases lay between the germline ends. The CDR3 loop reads CASSDQGRGLETQYF. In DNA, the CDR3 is TGCGCCAGCAGTGACCAGGGGCGGGGGTTAGAGACCCAGTACTTC.

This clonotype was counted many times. The CDR3, as DNA: TGTGCCAGCCGCCGGGGCGGGGCAAAAGATACGCAGTATTTT. Amino acid sequence: CASRRGGAKDTQYF. The rearrangement joins TRBV7-2 to TRBJ2-3; TRBD2 might be the D (6 bases). The CDR3 contains 14 residues. Trimming removed 8 bases at V and 5 bases at J, with 17 bases between. CDR1 and CDR2 (germline): SGHTA, FQGNSA.

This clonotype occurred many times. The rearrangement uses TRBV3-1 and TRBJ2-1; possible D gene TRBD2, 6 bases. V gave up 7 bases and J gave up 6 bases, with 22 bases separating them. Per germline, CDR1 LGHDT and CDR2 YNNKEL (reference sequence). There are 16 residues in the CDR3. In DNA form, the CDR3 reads TGTGCCAGCACTCCCCTCGGGGCTGGGAGGAGCAATGAGCAGTTCTTC. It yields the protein CASTPLGAGRSNEQFF.

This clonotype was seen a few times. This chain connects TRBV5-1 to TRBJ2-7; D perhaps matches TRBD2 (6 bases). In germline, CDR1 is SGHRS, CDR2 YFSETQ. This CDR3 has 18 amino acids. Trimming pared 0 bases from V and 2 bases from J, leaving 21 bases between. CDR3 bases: TGCGCCAGCAGCTTGGCCTCTCCCGGTAGCGGACGGCCCTACGAGCAGTACTTC. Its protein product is CASSLASPGSGRPYEQYF.

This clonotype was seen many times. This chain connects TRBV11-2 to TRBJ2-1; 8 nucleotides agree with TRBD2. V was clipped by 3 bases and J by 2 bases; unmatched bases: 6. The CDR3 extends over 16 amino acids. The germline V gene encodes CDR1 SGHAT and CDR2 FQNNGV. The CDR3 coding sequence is TGTGCCAGCAGCTTGAATTTCGGGGGGGCCTACAATGAGCAGTTCTTC. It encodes CASSLNFGGAYNEQFF. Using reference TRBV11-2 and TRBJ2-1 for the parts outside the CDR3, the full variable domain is EAGVAQSPRYKIIEKRQSVAFWCNPISGHATLYWYQQILGQGPKLLIQFQNNGVVDDSQLPKDRFSAERLKGVDSTLKIQPAKLEDSAVYLCASSLNFGGAYNEQFFGPGTRLTVL.

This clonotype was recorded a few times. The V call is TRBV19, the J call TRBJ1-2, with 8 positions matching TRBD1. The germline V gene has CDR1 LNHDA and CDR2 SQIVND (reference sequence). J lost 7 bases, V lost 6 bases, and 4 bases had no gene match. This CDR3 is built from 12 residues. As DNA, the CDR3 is TGTGCCAGTAGGACAGGGGCGGGTGGCTACACCTTC. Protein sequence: CASRTGAGGYTF.

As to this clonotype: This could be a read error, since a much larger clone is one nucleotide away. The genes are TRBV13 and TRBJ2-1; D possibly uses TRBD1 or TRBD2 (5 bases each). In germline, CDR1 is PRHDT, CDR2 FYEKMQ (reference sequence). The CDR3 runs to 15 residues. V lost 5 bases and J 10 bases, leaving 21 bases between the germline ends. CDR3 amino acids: CASSTLGTLSYEQFF. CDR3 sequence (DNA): TGTGCCAGCAGCACCTTAGGGACCCTCTCCTACGAGCAGTTCTTC.

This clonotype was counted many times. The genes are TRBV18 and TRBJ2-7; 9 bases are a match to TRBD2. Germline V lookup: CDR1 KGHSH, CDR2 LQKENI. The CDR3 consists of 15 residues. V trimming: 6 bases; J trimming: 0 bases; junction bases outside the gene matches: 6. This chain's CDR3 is CASSNSGGSSYEQYF. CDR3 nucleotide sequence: TGTGCCAGCTCCAACAGCGGGGGGTCCTCCTACGAGCAGTACTTC.